Included here is one T cell receptor beta chain sequence, with context. MiXCR, run by TCRdb on the 5' RACE reads, gives a single entry per CDR3 protein. The repertoire holds over 300,000 distinct CDR3 sequences, 20% seen once, with about 21% in the top ten. The sample belongs to a study of T-cell memory formation after mild COVID-19. The source material was PBMCs or a T cell subset sorted from them (not recorded which). The sequence was collected from a man aged 18 to 35 who had mild COVID-19 (a few samples of this study predate the infection). Cell type and time point are not known.

The CDR3 reads CASSLPGTGLDTQYF. Written as DNA, the CDR3 is TGTGCCAGCAGCCTACCCGGGACAGGGTTAGATACGCAGTATTTT. The V call is TRBV5-5, the J call TRBJ2-3; 9 positions agree with TRBD1. Germline V lookup: CDR1 SGHKS, CDR2 YYEKEE (reference sequence). After removal of 4 bases from V and 5 bases from J, the junction contained 8 bases not matched to a gene. This CDR3 is built from 15 residues.